This T cell receptor (beta chain) was obtained from a study of T cell responses to AZD1222 COVID-19 vaccine. Only one count was recorded for this clone. This CDR3 comprises 14 residues. J was trimmed by 3 bases and V by 2 bases; bases with no gene match: 2. CDR1 and CDR2 (germline): MRHNA, SNTAGT. The protocol was immunoSEQ multiplex PCR, while the TCRdb copy is restricted to in-frame clones and leaves out a portion. This table has roughly 120,000 clones, 87% appearing once. Sequenced material: peripheral blood, taken on day 0 of AZD1222 vaccination. The TCR comes from an adult in good health. The chain recombines TRBV6-4 with TRBJ2-3, with 7 bases that match TRBD1. This CDR3 is CASSDRGPTDTQYF. The CDR3 DNA reads TGTGCCAGCAGTGACAGGGGGCCAACAGATACGCAGTATTTT.